The 20 T cell receptor beta chains listed next were all sequenced from one sample in a study of cytomegalovirus exposure and HLA in healthy donors. The study ran its PCR with 60 Vbeta and 13 Jbeta primers. Only in-frame clones appear in the TCRdb table, and some are missing; sequencing was by immunoSEQ multiplex PCR. The repertoire includes around 150,000 clones, 60% to 85% of them detected once, and under 4.5% sits in the top ten. The sample was PBMCs. These receptors were taken from a man younger than 35 in good health and CMV-seronegative.

The rearrangement uses TRBV28 and TRBJ1-3; D is undetermined. CDR3 length: 14 residues. Deletions cut 7 bases from V and 2 bases from J, with 12 bases between. Per germline, CDR1 MDHEN and CDR2 SYDVKM. Here the CDR3 reads CASTRGVAGNTIYF. The CDR3 DNA reads as TGTGCCAGCACCCGGGGAGTTGCTGGAAACACCATATATTTT.

This clone has only a few counts. The chain uses TRBV9 and TRBJ2-1; D remains unclear. Germline CDR1 SGDLS, CDR2 YYNGEE. Trimming shortened V by 3 bases and J by 5 bases, and 12 bases separated the two germline ends. This CDR3 has 14 amino acids. Here the CDR3 reads CASSARVTDNEQFF. CDR3 in DNA: TGTGCCAGCAGCGCTAGAGTTACGGACAATGAGCAGTTCTTC.

The rearrangement joins TRBV4-1 to TRBJ1-2; 7 positions match TRBD1. Per the germline V gene, CDR1 is MGHRA and CDR2 is YSYEKL. The CDR3 extends over 15 amino acids. V was clipped by 4 bases and J by 2 bases; unmatched bases: 7. CDR3 nucleotides: TGCGCCAGCAGCCCAACCCAGGGGGAGAACTATGGCTACACCTTC. This sequence encodes CASSPTQGENYGYTF.

The V and J genes are TRBV2 and TRBJ2-7; D might be TRBD2 (5 bases). Trimming took 1 base from V and 1 from J, leaving 11 bases between them. This CDR3 contains 15 residues. The germline V gene has CDR1 SNHLY and CDR2 FYNNEI. In nucleotides, the CDR3 is TGTGCCAGCAGTGAAGATAGGAGGAAGTCCTACGAGCAGTACTTC. This translates into CASSEDRRKSYEQYF.

The rearrangement links TRBV18 to TRBJ2-7; perhaps TRBD2 as D (6 bases). CDR3 size: 13 residues. Trimming took 3 bases from V and 3 from J, leaving 9 bases between them. Germline V gives CDR1 KGHSH, CDR2 LQKENI. The CDR3: CASSPGGIYEQYF. The CDR3 DNA sequence: TGTGCCAGCTCACCGGGCGGGATCTACGAGCAGTACTTC. Filled out from reference TRBV18 and TRBJ2-7, the complete variable domain reads NAGVMQNPRHLVRRRGQEARLRCSPMKGHSHVYWYRQLPEEGLKFMVYLQKENIIDESGMPKERFSAEFPKEGPSILRIQQVVRGDSAAYFCASSPGGIYEQYFGPGTRLTVT.

The rearrangement joins TRBV28 to TRBJ1-2, with 7 bases aligning to TRBD1. After removal of 3 bases from V and 0 bases from J, the junction contained 10 bases not matched to a gene. The germline CDR1 and CDR2 sequences are MDHEN and SYDVKM. There are 17 residues in the CDR3. The CDR3 is CASSFWDSVTANYGYTF. The CDR3 DNA follows: TGTGCCAGCAGTTTTTGGGACAGCGTGACCGCTAACTATGGCTACACCTTC.

In this sample, this clone turned up a few times. The chain links TRBV2 to TRBJ1-1; the match to TRBD1 covers 8 bases. Germline CDR1 reads SNHLY; CDR2 reads FYNNEI. After removal of 6 bases from V and 3 bases from J, the junction contained 6 bases not matched to a gene. The CDR3 is 14 amino acids. DNA of the CDR3: TGTGCCAGCAGGCCAACAGGGGGGCACACTGAAGCTTTCTTT. This encodes CASRPTGGHTEAFF.

This clone turned up a few times. V is TRBV7-2 and J is TRBJ2-5; possible D gene TRBD1, 5 bases. V lost 6 bases, J lost 1 base, and 21 bases lay in between. Germline V gene lookup returns CDR1 SGHTA and CDR2 FQGNSA. The CDR3 loop spans 17 amino acids. CDR3 nucleotide sequence: TGTGCCAGCAGTCCTAGGGGAAAGGGATGGGCCCAAGAGACCCAGTACTTC. This codes for CASSPRGKGWAQETQYF.

J is TRBJ2-7 and V is TRBV11-1; 9 bases agree with TRBD1. Germline CDR1 and CDR2: SGHAT and FQDESV (reference sequence). The V gene end was trimmed by 6 bases and the J gene end by 3 bases; junction bases not matched to a gene: 15. The CDR3 spans 17 residues. CDR3 loop: CASRGGNRDRDNYEQYF. CDR3 in DNA: TGTGCCAGCAGGGGAGGAAACCGGGACAGGGACAACTACGAGCAGTACTTC.

The rearrangement links TRBV5-1 to TRBJ2-3; no definite D call. V was pared by 1 base and J by 0 bases, with 6 bases between. The V gene's germline CDR1 is SGHRS and CDR2 YFSETQ. The CDR3 sequence is 14 residues long. CDR3 amino acids: CASSLPESTDTQYF. Here the CDR3 DNA reads TGCGCCAGCAGCTTGCCAGAAAGCACAGATACGCAGTATTTT.

The chain recombines TRBV28 with TRBJ2-7; 9 bases map to TRBD1. V was pared by 4 bases and J by 4 bases, with 5 bases of the junction left unmatched. The length of the CDR3 is 14 residues. Germline V gives CDR1 MDHEN, CDR2 SYDVKM. Here the CDR3 reads CASSSPGTGYEQYF. DNA of the CDR3: TGTGCCAGCAGTTCCCCCGGGACAGGGTACGAGCAGTACTTC.

This chain uses TRBV19 with TRBJ1-3; 7 bases agree with TRBD1. Losses at the gene ends were 5 bases for V and 4 bases for J; bases not matched to a gene: 5. The CDR3 is 14 residues long. Germline assignment: CDR1 LNHDA and CDR2 SQIVND (reference sequence). The CDR3 sequence: CASSGETGGNTIYF. Written as DNA, the CDR3 is TGTGCCAGTAGTGGGGAGACAGGGGGAAACACCATATATTTT.

The chain uses TRBV6-1 and TRBJ2-5, with a weak D call TRBD1 (5 bases). The DNA end favors TRBJ2-7, so the J call may be wrong. The CDR3 loop spans 13 amino acids. From germline, CDR1 is MNHNS and CDR2 SASEGT. The CDR3 loop is CASDFAQDYEQYF. CDR3 DNA sequence: TGTGCCAGCGACTTCGCACAGGACTACGAGCAGTACTTC.

Written as DNA, the CDR3 is TGTGCCAGCAGTACCCAGACAGGCCTCACAGATACGCAGTATTTT. It is translated as CASSTQTGLTDTQYF. J is TRBJ2-3 and V is TRBV6-1; tentative D call: TRBD1 (6 bases). V was cut by 5 bases and J by 2 bases, with 14 bases left in between. Germline CDR1 and CDR2: MNHNS and SASEGT. The CDR3 covers 15 residues.

This sequence joins TRBV5-4 and TRBJ2-3; no clear D. V shed 0 bases and J shed 0 bases, with 8 bases lying between them. Germline-derived CDR1 and CDR2 are SGHNT and YYREEE (reference sequence). This CDR3 has 15 residues. CDR3 sequence: CASSLGISSTDTQYF. CDR3 nucleotides: TGTGCCAGCAGCTTGGGTATTTCTAGCACAGATACGCAGTATTTT. Using reference TRBV5-4 and TRBJ2-3 for the parts outside the CDR3, the full variable domain is ETGVTQSPTHLIKTRGQQVTLRCSSQSGHNTVSWYQQALGQGPQFIFQYYREEENGRGNFPPRFSGLQFPNYSSELNVNALELDDSALYLCASSLGISSTDTQYFGPGTRLTVL.

The V gene is TRBV12-5, the J gene TRBJ2-1; 7 nucleotides agree with TRBD1. CDR3 size: 15 residues. Germline CDR1 is LGHNT and CDR2 is FRNRAP. Losses at the gene ends were 6 bases for V and 4 bases for J; bases not matched to a gene: 9. As DNA, the CDR3 is TGTGCTAGTGGCACCGACAGGGAAGCGTACAATGAGCAGTTCTTC. Protein product: CASGTDREAYNEQFF.

The chain couples TRBV5-8 to TRBJ1-2, with 7 bases aligning to TRBD1. Looked up from germline, CDR1 is SGHTS and CDR2 is YDEGEE. CDR3 length: 15 residues. With V trimmed by 4 bases and J by 8 bases, 14 bases remained unmatched. CDR3 coding DNA: TGTGCCAGCAGCCCAGGACAGGCGCGCCTGGAAGGCTACACCTTC. This sequence encodes CASSPGQARLEGYTF. Full variable domain (missing parts from reference TRBV5-8 and TRBJ1-2): EAGVTQSPTHLIKTRGQQATLRCSPISGHTSVYWYQQALGLGLQFLLWYDEGEERNRGNFPPRFSGRQFPNYSSELNVNALELEDSALYLCASSPGQARLEGYTFGSGTRLTVV.

The CDR3 is CASGPPALTTLYGYTF. The CDR3 DNA sequence: TGTGCCAGCGGGCCCCCAGCGTTGACTACCCTCTATGGCTACACCTTC. This sequence joins TRBV27 and TRBJ1-2; unclear D gene. V lost 8 bases, J lost 4 bases, and 23 bases lay in between. CDR3 length: 16 amino acids. From germline, CDR1 is MNHEY and CDR2 SMNVEV (reference sequence).

About this clone itself: The conserved closing phenylalanine or tryptophan is absent in this CDR3, likely reflecting a read error. The V call is TRBV4-1, the J call TRBJ1-6; D is unclear. V gave up 8 bases and J gave up 9 bases, with 14 bases separating them. This CDR3 has 13 residues. Germline CDR1 reads MGHRA; CDR2 reads YSYEKL. The DNA for the CDR3 is TGCGCCAGCCGGACGGACTCAGGTTCACCCCTCCACTCT. Its translation is CASRTDSGSPLHS.

V is TRBV27 and J is TRBJ2-7; D gene unclear. The germline V gene encodes CDR1 MNHEY and CDR2 SMNVEV (reference sequence). The length of the CDR3 is 16 residues. V was clipped by 6 bases and J by 4 bases, with 22 bases between them. The CDR3 DNA sequence: TGTGCCAGCAGCCCCAATATCCTCCAGGTTTCGTACGAGCAGTACTTC. Amino acid sequence: CASSPNILQVSYEQYF.